This is a list of T cell receptor beta chains from one sample in a study of Graves' ophthalmopathy and Graves' hyperthyroidism. TCRdb redid the calling of the multiplex PCR reads with MiXCR, one entry per CDR3 protein. The table lists 350,000 to 450,000 distinct CDR3 sequences, roughly 21% of them singletons. The sample taken for sequencing was peripheral blood. The receptors stem from a woman between 18 and 29 years old with stable Graves' hyperthyroidism. The CDR3 runs from the conserved cysteine through the conserved F or W. D genes are given only for firm matches. Clone size is not always given. Where it is, it says once, few, many or a class for expanded clones.

CDR3 protein,CDR3 DNA,CDR3 length,V gene,J gene,clone size,D gene
CASSVWGGDTEAFF,TGTGCCAGCAGCGTGTGGGGAGGGGACACTGAAGCTTTCTTT,14,TRBV28,TRBJ1-1,many,NA
CASSLARVTEAFF,TGTGCCAGCAGCTTAGCGAGGGTAACTGAAGCTTTCTTT,13,TRBV13,TRBJ1-1,NA,NA
CASSPSGGPGTGELFF,TGTGCCAGCAGCCCTTCAGGGGGTCCGGGCACCGGGGAGCTGTTTTTT,16,TRBV9,TRBJ2-2,many,TRBD1
CASSLDRGVMNTEAFF,TGCGCCAGCAGCTTGGACAGGGGGGTTATGAACACTGAAGCTTTCTTT,16,TRBV5-1,TRBJ1-1,many,TRBD1
CASSLRGAGNTEAFF,TGTGCCAGCAGTTTGCGAGGGGCTGGGAACACTGAAGCTTTCTTT,15,TRBV12-3/TRBV12-4,TRBJ1-1,few,NA
CASSLAGVHETQYF,TGTGCCAGCAGTTTAGCGGGGGTTCATGAGACCCAGTACTTC,14,TRBV27,TRBJ2-5,many,TRBD2
CASSEGLSRANVLTF,TGTGCCAGCTCAGAAGGACTTTCTCGGGCCAACGTCCTGACTTTC,15,TRBV18,TRBJ2-6,many,NA
CASSFGTLTGELFF,TGTGCCAGCAGTTTTGGGACTTTAACCGGGGAGCTGTTTTTT,14,TRBV12-3/TRBV12-4,TRBJ2-2,many,NA
CASSFMGLRIRGANVLTF,TGTGCCAGCAGTTTCATGGGGTTAAGAATTCGTGGGGCCAACGTCCTGACTTTC,18,TRBV12-3/TRBV12-4,TRBJ2-6,once,NA
CASRHASLSHRDRWNTGELFF,TGTGCCAGCAGACATGCATCCTTAAGTCACCGGGACAGGTGGAACACCGGGGAGCTGTTTTTT,21,TRBV28,TRBJ2-2,NA,TRBD1
CASSSGTGNEQYF,TGTGCCAGCAGTTCCGGGACAGGGAACGAGCAGTACTTC,13,TRBV7-2,TRBJ2-7,many,TRBD1
CASSWTGGSNQPQHF,TGTGCCAGCAGTTGGACAGGGGGAAGCAATCAGCCCCAGCATTTT,15,TRBV6-5,TRBJ1-5,many,TRBD1
CASSLDRVGREQYF,TGTGCCAGCAGTTTGGACAGGGTGGGACGCGAGCAGTACTTC,14,TRBV6-5,TRBJ2-7,NA,TRBD1
CASSSRRGTGELFF,TGTGCCAGCAGTTCCCGCAGGGGCACCGGGGAGCTGTTTTTT,14,TRBV7-2,TRBJ2-2,many,NA